The rows below give T cell receptor beta chains drawn from one sample of a study of cytomegalovirus exposure and HLA in healthy donors. Clones were sequenced by immunoSEQ multiplex PCR, and TCRdb holds only the in-frame ones, with some missing. The data show 120,000 to 150,000 clones, roughly 72% seen once. The sample consisted of PBMCs. The receptors stem from a middle-aged man in good health and CMV-seronegative. The conserved cysteine and the conserved F or W are not part of the CDR3 here. The D gene is left open where the match is weak.

TRBV5-1,.,ASSSGQGSIYEQY
TRBV19,.,ASSYRRGYT
TRBV5-1,TRBD1,ASSLTGTGRPNTEAF
TRBV9,.,ASSVVGGGGDTQY
TRBV27,TRBD1,ASWNHPGQGGTDTQY
TRBV28,TRBD1,ASRWDRESTEAF
TRBV15,TRBD2,ATSRVGGNEQY
TRBV30,TRBD2,AWASNPSGRREETQY
TRBV14,.,ASSQRRAGVITGELF
TRBV7-9,.,ASSSARGTGETQY
TRBV18,TRBD1,ASSGQGIDTQY
TRBV28,TRBD2,ASNLSGRTGAGEQF
TRBV7-2,TRBD2,ASSSLTSGQETQY